The 21 T cell receptor beta chains given below trace back to one sample, sequenced in a study of blood T cell repertoires in COVID-19. Profiled with immunoSEQ multiplex PCR; TCRdb holds only in-frame clones, not every one. The sample shows 81,000 or so clones, 89% of them seen only once. Sequenced sample: peripheral blood. These receptors were taken from a man in his 70s with active or convalescent COVID-19.

The chain employs TRBV7-3 and TRBJ2-2; tentatively, D is TRBD1 (6 bases). V was clipped by 0 bases and J by 7 bases, with 12 bases between them. CDR1 and CDR2 (germline): SGHTA, FQGTGA. The CDR3 runs 15 residues. The DNA of the CDR3 is TGTGCCAGCAGCTTAACGGGGCAGGGGAACGGGGAGCTGTTTTTT. Translated, it gives CASSLTGQGNGELFF.

The V gene is TRBV18, the J gene TRBJ2-7; TRBD1 might be the D (5 bases). Germline loops: CDR1 KGHSH, CDR2 LQKENI. The CDR3 is made up of 15 amino acids. Trimming removed 0 bases at V and 3 bases at J, with 12 bases between. DNA for the CDR3: TGTGCCAGCTCACCACCTTCGGCCAGGGACTACGAGCAGTACTTC. This gives the protein CASSPPSARDYEQYF.

V is TRBV30 and J is TRBJ2-7; perhaps TRBD2 as D (6 bases). The CDR3 covers 12 residues. The V gene lost 0 bases and the J gene lost 7 bases, with 10 bases spanning the gap. CDR1 and CDR2 from the germline V gene are GTSNPN and SVGIG (reference sequence). CDR3 DNA: TGTGCCTGGAGTGTAGGTCGGGGGGAGCAGTACTTC. Translated, it gives CAWSVGRGEQYF.

This clone was counted a single time. The chain combines TRBV11-2 with TRBJ2-1, with 7 bases lining up with TRBD2. V shed 6 bases, J shed 0 bases, and the junction held 8 bases outside the gene matches. Germline lookup yields CDR1 SGHAT and CDR2 FQNNGV. The length of the CDR3 is 16 residues. The CDR3 region is CASRQIRGVSYNEQFF. CDR3 nucleotide sequence: TGTGCCAGCAGGCAAATACGGGGGGTCTCCTACAATGAGCAGTTCTTC.

The chain carries TRBV29-1 and TRBJ1-1; 7 nucleotides align to TRBD1. CDR1 and CDR2 (germline): SQVTM, ANQGSEA. With 5 bases clipped from V and 1 base from J, the junction kept 10 bases outside the gene matches. The CDR3 contains 15 residues. Here the CDR3 reads CSVKVRGTENTEAFF. For the CDR3, the DNA is TGCAGCGTTAAGGTGAGGGGGACAGAGAACACTGAAGCTTTCTTT.

The chain has TRBV5-4 and TRBJ1-3; no clear D gene. CDR1 SGHNT and CDR2 YYREEE come from the germline V gene (reference sequence). Trimming shortened V by 2 bases and J by 4 bases, and 13 bases separated the two germline ends. This CDR3 is 15 amino acids long. The CDR3 DNA reads TGTGCCAGCAGCTTTGGAGGATTGACAGGAAACACCATATATTTT. Its translation: CASSFGGLTGNTIYF.

The J gene is TRBJ2-1, the V gene TRBV28; D possibly corresponds to TRBD1 (6 bases). The V gene's germline CDR1 is MDHEN and CDR2 SYDVKM. This CDR3 spans 15 amino acids. The ends were cut back, 5 bases at V and 0 bases at J, with 11 bases in the middle. DNA for the CDR3: TGTGCCAGCAGTCAGGGGCCCAGCTCCTACAATGAGCAGTTCTTC. This sequence encodes CASSQGPSSYNEQFF.

V and J are TRBV25-1 and TRBJ2-5; perhaps TRBD1 as D (5 bases). The CDR3 length is 17 residues. Deletions cut 4 bases from V and 3 bases from J, with 21 bases between. Germline CDR1 reads MGHDK; CDR2 reads SYGVNS. CDR3 nucleotides: TGTGCCAGCAGTGGATACCACAGGACCTGGATGGAAGAGACCCAGTACTTC. Residues: CASSGYHRTWMEETQYF.

The CDR3 DNA reads TGCGCCAGCACCCCCTTGGCCAGCACAGATACGCAGTATTTT. It specifies CASTPLASTDTQYF. The J gene is TRBJ2-3, the V gene TRBV5-1; no reliable D call. V was trimmed by 6 bases and J by 0 bases, leaving 11 bases between them. Germline V lookup: CDR1 SGHRS, CDR2 YFSETQ. The CDR3 loop spans 14 amino acids.

The chain employs TRBV19 and TRBJ2-5; 10 nucleotides align to TRBD1. Unmatched junction bases numbered 5, after V lost 5 bases and J lost 5 bases. The V gene's germline CDR1 is LNHDA and CDR2 SQIVND (reference sequence). This CDR3 is built from 14 residues. The CDR3 DNA is TGTGCCAGTAGTTGGACAGGGGGTGCGGAGACCCAGTACTTC. Translation: CASSWTGGAETQYF.

The chain has TRBV6-5 and TRBJ1-2, with 8 bases lining up with TRBD1. V trimming: 6 bases; J trimming: 8 bases; junction bases outside the gene matches: 8. CDR3 length: 13 amino acids. Germline loops: CDR1 MNHEY, CDR2 SVGAGI. In DNA form, the CDR3 reads TGTGCCAGCAGGAAAGGACAGGGCGAGGGCTACACCTTC. Its translation: CASRKGQGEGYTF.

The chain is built from TRBV11-3 and TRBJ2-3; TRBD1 aligns across 7 bases. J lost 6 bases, V lost 2 bases, and 2 bases had no gene match. Germline V lookup: CDR1 SGHNT, CDR2 YENEEA. This CDR3 has 13 residues. CDR3 nucleotides: TGTGCCAGCAGCTTAACGACAGGGGATACGCAGTATTTT. Its translation: CASSLTTGDTQYF. Drawing the rest from reference TRBV11-3 and TRBJ2-3, the complete variable domain is EAGVVQSPRYKIIEKKQPVAFWCNPISGHNTLYWYLQNLGQGPELLIRYENEEAVDDSQLPKDRFSAERLKGVDSTLKIQPAELGDSAVYLCASSLTTGDTQYFGPGTRLTVL.

V gene TRBV18 combines with J gene TRBJ1-6, with 9 bases lining up with TRBD1. Trimming cost V 0 bases and J 6 bases; bases outside gene matches: 0. Germline loops: CDR1 KGHSH, CDR2 LQKENI. The CDR3 consists of 15 residues. The CDR3, as DNA: TGTGCCAGCTCACCACCGGGACAGGGTAATTCACCCCTCCACTTT. Amino acids: CASSPPGQGNSPLHF.

A single count supports this clone. The chain couples TRBV3-1 (or the pseudogene TRBV3-2) to TRBJ1-5; 7 nucleotides align to TRBD1. The CDR3 consists of 17 residues. Per the germline V gene, CDR1 is LGHDT and CDR2 is YNNKEL (reference sequence). V trimming: 4 bases; J trimming: 0 bases; junction bases outside the gene matches: 9. The CDR3 DNA reads TGTGCCAGCAGCCCGTCCCGGGACAGTTATAGCAATCAGCCCCAGCATTTT. Translating gives CASSPSRDSYSNQPQHF.

The genes are TRBV6-1 and TRBJ1-6; 7 nucleotides line up with TRBD1. With 2 bases clipped from V and 9 bases from J, the junction kept 1 base outside the gene matches. Germline CDR1 is MNHNS and CDR2 is SASEGT. The CDR3 has 13 amino acids. The CDR3 here is CASSEQGGSPLHF. The CDR3 DNA is TGTGCCAGCAGTGAACAGGGGGGTTCACCCCTCCACTTT.

This rearrangement joins TRBV7-2 to TRBJ2-5, with D possibly matching TRBD1 (6 bases). The CDR3 sequence is 17 residues long. The germline V gene has CDR1 SGHTA and CDR2 FQGNSA. The V end was cut by 5 bases, the J end by 5 bases, with 24 bases between. The CDR3 is CASSLRGWTATGETQYF. The CDR3, as DNA: TGTGCCAGCAGCCTTCGAGGATGGACAGCAACGGGGGAGACCCAGTACTTC.

This chain joins TRBV9 and TRBJ2-1; TRBD1 matches 7 bases. The trim removed 3 bases at V and 7 bases at J, leaving 13 bases unmatched. In germline, CDR1 is SGDLS, CDR2 YYNGEE. The CDR3 consists of 16 residues. The CDR3 bases are TGTGCCAGCAGCGCGCCTCCGGGACAGAACTTGAATGAGCAGTTCTTC. This codes for CASSAPPGQNLNEQFF.

The chain uses TRBV5-4 and TRBJ2-2, with D possibly being TRBD1 (6 bases). The CDR3 contains 14 residues. Germline CDR1 reads SGHNT; CDR2 reads YYREEE (reference sequence). The V end lost 3 bases, the J end lost 5 bases, and 11 bases lay between the germline ends. CDR3 in amino acids: CASSSPGDTGELFF. The CDR3 DNA reads as TGTGCCAGCAGCTCTCCAGGGGATACCGGGGAGCTGTTTTTT.

This clone was recorded once. CDR3 amino acids: CASSSHRSPYEQYF. The CDR3 DNA follows: TGTGCCAGCAGTTCACACAGGAGCCCCTACGAGCAGTACTTC. The chain recombines TRBV27 with TRBJ2-7; possibly TRBD1 for D (5 bases). The length of the CDR3 is 14 residues. Trimming left V 4 bases short and J 2 bases short, with 12 bases between. Germline V gives CDR1 MNHEY, CDR2 SMNVEV (reference sequence).

The V and J genes are TRBV2 and TRBJ1-3; possible D gene TRBD1, 6 bases. In germline, CDR1 is SNHLY, CDR2 FYNNEI. The CDR3 runs 14 residues. V lost 5 bases, J lost 1 base, and 9 bases lay in between. DNA of the CDR3: TGTGCCAGCAGTCCACAGGGTTCTGGAAACACCATATATTTT. This gives the protein CASSPQGSGNTIYF.

The rearrangement uses TRBV7-2 and TRBJ2-2; 9 nucleotides align to TRBD1. Losses at the gene ends were 5 bases for V and 2 bases for J; bases not matched to a gene: 6. Germline loops: CDR1 SGHTA, CDR2 FQGNSA. There are 16 residues in the CDR3. The CDR3 protein is CASSPWGQGNTGELFF. CDR3 sequence (DNA): TGTGCCAGCAGCCCGTGGGGACAGGGTAACACCGGGGAGCTGTTTTTT.